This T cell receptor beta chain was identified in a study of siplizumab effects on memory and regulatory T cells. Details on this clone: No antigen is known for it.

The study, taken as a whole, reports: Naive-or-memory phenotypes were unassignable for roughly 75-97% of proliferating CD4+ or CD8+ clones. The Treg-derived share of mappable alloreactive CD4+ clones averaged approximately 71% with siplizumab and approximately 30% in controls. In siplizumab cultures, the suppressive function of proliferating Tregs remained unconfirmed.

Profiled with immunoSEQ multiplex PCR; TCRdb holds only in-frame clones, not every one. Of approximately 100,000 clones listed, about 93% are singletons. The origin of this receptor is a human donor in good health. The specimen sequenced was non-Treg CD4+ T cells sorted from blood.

CDR3 nucleotide sequence: TGTGCCACCAGCAGGCTCGGAGGAGATGAGCAGTTCTTC. Encoded protein: CATSRLGGDEQFF. This chain uses TRBV15 with TRBJ2-1, with a weak D call TRBD2 (5 bases). With 3 bases removed from V and 8 bases from J, the gap between germline ends came to 11 bases. Germline CDR1 is LNHNV and CDR2 is YYDKDF (reference sequence). This CDR3 comprises 13 residues.